These 27 T cell receptor beta chains came from one sample sequenced in a study of T cells in Graves' hyperthyroidism and ophthalmopathy. Amplification of TCR beta CDR3 regions used RNA as the template. A set of HTBI primers served as the primers for a first-round RT-PCR of the TCR CDR3. TCRdb reprocessed the multiplex PCR reads via MiXCR and lists one record per CDR3 protein. The sample has a few hundred thousand distinct CDR3 sequences, over 45% seen once; the top ten hold about 40%. Sequenced sample: peripheral blood or thyroid tissue (not recorded which). The receptors derive from an adult woman with Graves' disease, either hyperthyroidism or ophthalmopathy (not recorded which).

V and J are TRBV4-1 and TRBJ1-2; no definite D call. The CDR3 is 14 amino acids. CDR1 and CDR2 from the germline V gene are MGHRA and YSYEKL. V was cut by 4 bases and J by 4 bases, with 13 bases left in between. CDR3 in DNA: TGCGCCAGCAGCCCCCAGTCCTCAACCTATGGCTACACCTTC. This encodes CASSPQSSTYGYTF.

This clonotype was seen a few times. The V call is TRBV6-6, the J call TRBJ1-2; 9 bases are shared with TRBD1. The length of the CDR3 is 17 residues. After removal of 4 bases from V and 4 bases from J, the junction contained 13 bases not matched to a gene. Per germline, CDR1 MNHNY and CDR2 SVGAGI (reference sequence). The CDR3 spells CASSSGAGTGLPYGYTF. CDR3 nucleotide sequence: TGTGCCAGCAGTTCTGGTGCCGGGACAGGGCTACCCTATGGCTACACCTTC.

Concerning this clonotype: Relative to the germline gene, one junction end is altered; a read error may explain this. The chain joins TRBV7-9 to TRBJ2-3; 7 nucleotides line up with TRBD2. CDR1 and CDR2 (germline): SEHNR, FQNEAQ (reference sequence). The CDR3 contains 15 residues. CDR3 loop: CASSPGTIRTDTQYF. In DNA, the CDR3 is TGCGCCAGCAGCCCCGGGACTATCCGCACAGATACGCAGTATTTT.

In its sample, this clonotype was seen many times. This rearrangement joins TRBV11-2 to TRBJ2-7, with D hard to call. The CDR3 length is 11 residues. Trimming stripped 2 bases from V and 5 bases from J, with 4 bases between. Per the germline V gene, CDR1 is SGHAT and CDR2 is FQNNGV. In nucleotides, the CDR3 is TGTGCCAGCAGCTTAATCCACGAGCAGTACTTC. Its protein product is CASSLIHEQYF.

The chain employs TRBV19 and TRBJ1-5; unclear D gene. CDR1 is LNHDA and CDR2 is SQIVND in the germline V gene (reference sequence). Trimming took off 7 bases at V and 5 bases at J, with 15 bases between the two ends. The CDR3 has 14 residues. The CDR3 DNA follows: TGTGCCAGTAAGAGAGTAGGTCGGGATCAGCCCCAGCATTTT. Translating it yields CASKRVGRDQPQHF.

The table lists this clonotype with many counts. The genes are TRBV10-3 and TRBJ1-1; TRBD1 might be the D (6 bases). Germline loops: CDR1 ENHRY, CDR2 SYGVKD. The CDR3 sequence is 15 residues long. Trimming removed 2 bases from V and 2 bases from J, with 12 bases in between. The CDR3 spells CAISESPGANTEAFF. The CDR3 bases are TGTGCCATCAGTGAGAGCCCAGGGGCCAACACTGAAGCTTTCTTT.

The sample holds a few counts of this clonotype. J is TRBJ1-1 and V is TRBV10-3, with D hard to call. Germline V CDR1 and CDR2: ENHRY, SYGVKD. Trimming pared 3 bases from V and 4 bases from J, leaving 15 bases between. CDR3 length: 15 amino acids. The CDR3 protein is CAISEGSSVGTEAFF. The CDR3 DNA follows: TGTGCCATCAGTGAAGGGAGTAGCGTTGGCACTGAAGCTTTCTTT.

The V call is TRBV20-1, the J call TRBJ1-2; TRBD1 agrees at 9 bases. The CDR3 sequence is 15 residues long. Germline CDR1 DFQATT, CDR2 SNEGSKA (reference sequence). V dropped 4 bases and J dropped 5; count of bases not matched to a gene: 11. CDR3 protein: CSATTPDRGIYGYTF. CDR3 nucleotide sequence: TGCAGTGCTACCACCCCGGACAGGGGTATTTATGGCTACACCTTC.

The V and J genes are TRBV4-1 and TRBJ2-7; the D gene could be TRBD1 or TRBD2 (5 bases each). This CDR3 contains 16 residues. In germline, CDR1 is MGHRA, CDR2 YSYEKL. The germline V and J ends were trimmed by 4 bases and 1 base, with 17 bases remaining between them. CDR3 protein: CASSPSGEGCSYEQYF. CDR3 in DNA: TGCGCCAGCAGCCCCTCAGGAGAGGGGTGTTCCTACGAGCAGTACTTC.

In its sample, this clonotype was seen a few times. The chain is built from TRBV7-8 and TRBJ2-7, with 8 positions matching TRBD1. V trimming: 5 bases; J trimming: 3 bases; junction bases outside the gene matches: 9. Germline assignment: CDR1 SGHVS and CDR2 FQNEAQ. This CDR3 region has 15 residues. The CDR3 DNA reads TGTGCCAGCAGCGCTATCCGGGACAGGAACTACGAGCAGTACTTC. Translating it yields CASSAIRDRNYEQYF.

This chain joins TRBV7-8 and TRBJ2-1; D unresolved. The CDR3 is 13 amino acids. With 1 base removed from V and 7 bases from J, the gap between germline ends came to 8 bases. Germline V CDR1 and CDR2: SGHVS, FQNEAQ. Here the CDR3 DNA reads TGTGCCAGCAGCTTAGTAGGCCGGAATGAGCAGTTCTTC. Protein sequence: CASSLVGRNEQFF.

This chain connects TRBV20-1 to TRBJ2-7; weak D call: TRBD1 (6 bases). V gave up 6 bases and J gave up 4 bases, with 13 bases separating them. CDR1 and CDR2 (germline): DFQATT, SNEGSKA (reference sequence). This CDR3 has 12 amino acids. CDR3 coding DNA: TGCAGTGCGGGGGCAGAACTGTACGAGCAGTACTTC. This codes for CSAGAELYEQYF.

This clonotype was detected only once. The chain carries TRBV24-1 and TRBJ1-2; TRBD1 aligns across 7 bases. Germline CDR1 is KGHDR and CDR2 is SFDVKD. Trimming at V came to 4 bases and at J to 8 bases, leaving 9 bases not matched to a gene. The CDR3 length is 14 residues. CDR3 bases: TGTGCCACCAGTGAAAATGGGCAGGGGGACGGCTACACCTTC. It codes for CATSENGQGDGYTF.

This chain connects TRBV19 to TRBJ1-5; possible D gene TRBD1, 6 bases. The germline V and J ends were trimmed by 10 bases and 7 bases, with 17 bases remaining between them. Germline V CDR1 and CDR2: LNHDA, SQIVND (reference sequence). The CDR3 has 13 amino acids. The CDR3 DNA reads as TGTGCCACCAGCAAGGGGGTACGGCAGCCCCAGCATTTT. Protein: CATSKGVRQPQHF.

In DNA form, the CDR3 reads TGTGCCAGCAGGGGGGACTCCTTGGAGACCCAGTACTTC. Protein product: CASRGDSLETQYF. The chain couples TRBV28 to TRBJ2-5, with D possibly matching TRBD2 (6 bases). This CDR3 has 13 residues. Per germline, CDR1 MDHEN and CDR2 SYDVKM. V lost 6 bases, J lost 5 bases, and 13 bases lay in between.

This clonotype was seen at least ten times. CDR3 protein: CASSRDLQETQYF. CDR3 bases: TGTGCCAGCAGTCGGGATCTCCAAGAGACCCAGTACTTC. The chain combines TRBV27 with TRBJ2-5, with D perhaps matching TRBD2 (5 bases). This CDR3 is built from 13 residues. Trimming removed 5 bases from V and 1 base from J, with 8 bases in between. Germline values: CDR1 MNHEY, CDR2 SMNVEV (reference sequence).

V is TRBV5-1 and J is TRBJ2-7, with 8 bases fitting TRBD2. The trim removed 5 bases at V and 1 base at J, leaving 5 bases unmatched. CDR1 and CDR2 from the germline V gene are SGHRS and YFSETQ. This CDR3 region has 14 residues. In DNA form, the CDR3 reads TGCGCCAGCAGGTTTAGCGGGATTTCCTACGAGCAGTACTTC. It codes for CASRFSGISYEQYF.

V and J are TRBV29-1 and TRBJ1-4, with 7 bases that match TRBD1. Unmatched junction bases numbered 15, after V lost 6 bases and J lost 14 bases. Germline V gives CDR1 SQVTM, CDR2 ANQGSEA. This CDR3 has 13 residues. The CDR3 DNA is TGCAGCGTGTGGACAGGCTCCCAAACTGGGCTGTTTTTT. Residues: CSVWTGSQTGLFF. Full variable domain (missing parts from reference TRBV29-1 and TRBJ1-4): SAVISQKPSRDICQRGTSLTIQCQVDSQVTMMFWYRQQPGQSLTLIATANQGSEATYESGFVIDKFPISRPNLTFSTLTVSNMSPEDSSIYLCSVWTGSQTGLFFGSGTQLSVL.

This rearrangement joins TRBV7-2 to TRBJ1-3; D possibly corresponds to TRBD1 (5 bases). The CDR3 totals 16 residues. Germline V gene sequence: CDR1 SGHTA, CDR2 FQGNSA. The ends were cut back, 5 bases at V and 0 bases at J, with 14 bases in the middle. CDR3: CASSDGTGSSGNTIYF. The CDR3 nucleotides are TGTGCCAGCAGCGACGGGACTGGGAGCTCTGGAAACACCATATATTTT.

This clonotype came up a few times. CDR3 nucleotides: TGTGCCATCAGTGAGTCTGCAGTGACGGTGGAGACCCAGTACTTC. Translation gives CAISESAVTVETQYF. This sequence joins TRBV10-3 and TRBJ2-5; D gene uncertain. Germline values: CDR1 ENHRY, CDR2 SYGVKD. The CDR3 spans 15 residues. V lost 0 bases and J lost 5, with 13 bases in between.

This chain uses TRBV7-9 with TRBJ1-1; D is ambiguous. The CDR3 is 14 amino acids. The V gene's germline CDR1 is SEHNR and CDR2 FQNEAQ (reference sequence). Between the trimmed V and J ends, which lost 1 base and 2 bases, there was a span of 8 bases. The CDR3 bases are TGTGCCAGCAGCTTAGTCTATTCAAACACTGAAGCTTTCTTT. The encoded protein is CASSLVYSNTEAFF.

This clonotype was seen repeatedly, ten times or more. The J gene is TRBJ2-7, the V gene TRBV20-1; a possible D gene is TRBD1 (6 bases). The CDR3 runs to 16 residues. V was trimmed by 0 bases and J by 4 bases, leaving 19 bases between them. CDR1 is DFQATT, CDR2 SNEGSKA, per germline (reference sequence). CDR3 DNA: TGCAGTGCTAGAGATCGGCGGTCCGGGACAACTTACGAGCAGTACTTC. Translating it yields CSARDRRSGTTYEQYF.

V and J are TRBV29-1 and TRBJ2-7; D is ambiguous. V lost 6 bases and J lost 6, with 9 bases in between. The CDR3 covers 10 residues. In germline, CDR1 is SQVTM, CDR2 ANQGSEA. The DNA for the CDR3 is TGCAGCGTCACCGCCGGCGAGCAGTACTTC. As protein: CSVTAGEQYF.

The genes are TRBV7-9 and TRBJ1-5; 8 bases match TRBD1. The CDR3 covers 15 residues. CDR1 and CDR2 from the germline V gene are SEHNR and FQNEAQ (reference sequence). V dropped 5 bases and J dropped 5; count of bases not matched to a gene: 8. The CDR3 DNA reads TGTGCCAGCAGCCCCCCCTCAGGGGGCGATCAGCCCCAGCATTTT. Translating gives CASSPPSGGDQPQHF.

This clonotype occurred many times. The V gene is TRBV7-3, the J gene TRBJ2-5, with D maybe TRBD1 (6 bases). The CDR3 spans 14 residues. Trimming left V 6 bases short and J 5 bases short, with 16 bases between. Germline V gene data show CDR1 as SGHTA and CDR2 as FQGTGA. CDR3 protein: CASSLQGSAETQYF. CDR3 in DNA: TGTGCCAGCAGTCTCCAGGGGTCCGCGGAGACCCAGTACTTC.

The sample holds many counts of this clonotype. The chain couples TRBV12-3 or TRBV12-4 to TRBJ2-2; a possible D gene is TRBD2 (6 bases). The V gene lost 7 bases and the J gene lost 4 bases, with 13 bases spanning the gap. There are 14 residues in the CDR3. DNA of the CDR3: TGTGCCAGCACTATCTCCGGGGGCACCGGGGAGCTGTTTTTT. Its translation: CASTISGGTGELFF.

There are many counts of this clonotype. The V gene is TRBV9, the J gene TRBJ1-4, with D tentatively TRBD1 (5 bases). This CDR3 has 15 amino acids. Per germline, CDR1 SGDLS and CDR2 YYNGEE. V was pared by 1 base and J by 5 bases, with 12 bases between. The CDR3 sequence: CASSVSGRVNEKLFF. CDR3 nucleotide sequence: TGTGCCAGCAGCGTATCAGGGCGGGTAAATGAAAAACTGTTTTTT.